Shown below are 11 T cell receptor beta chains from a single sample sequenced in a study of blood T cell repertoires in COVID-19. Using immunoSEQ multiplex PCR, the repertoire was profiled, and TCRdb retains in-frame clones only, with some absent. The sample consists of approximately 46,000 clones, 73% of them appearing once. The sample comprised peripheral blood. The origin of the receptors is an elderly man with acute or convalescent COVID-19.

This clone was seen a few times. In DNA form, the CDR3 reads TGTGCCAGCAGAAGACAGCAAACTCTTAATTCACCCCTCCACTTT. This gives the protein CASRRQQTLNSPLHF. This chain joins TRBV2 and TRBJ1-6; TRBD1 might be the D (5 bases). The CDR3 consists of 15 residues. Germline V gene data show CDR1 as SNHLY and CDR2 as FYNNEI. V was pared by 6 bases and J by 6 bases, with 15 bases between.

V gene TRBV29-1 combines with J gene TRBJ2-1; D might be TRBD1 (6 bases). CDR1 and CDR2 (germline): SQVTM, ANQGSEA. This CDR3 comprises 17 residues. Trimming removed 2 bases from V and 3 bases from J, with 20 bases in between. Here the CDR3 reads CSVEWQGKRLGYNEQFF. DNA of the CDR3: TGCAGCGTTGAATGGCAGGGGAAGCGCCTCGGCTACAATGAGCAGTTCTTC.

The V gene is TRBV2, the J gene TRBJ2-2, with D possibly being TRBD1 (7 bases). Looked up from germline, CDR1 is SNHLY and CDR2 is FYNNEI. Trimming took 6 bases from V and 0 from J, leaving 11 bases between them. The CDR3 has 15 amino acids. The DNA for the CDR3 is TGTGCCAGCAGACCAGGGGGGTCGAACACCGGGGAGCTGTTTTTT. Translated, it gives CASRPGGSNTGELFF.

With regard to this clone: At one boundary the junction diverges from the germline segment, which might be a read error. The rearrangement links TRBV3-1 (or the pseudogene TRBV3-2) to TRBJ2-5, with 7 bases matching TRBD2. CDR1 LGHDT and CDR2 YNNKEL come from the germline V gene (reference sequence). The CDR3 contains 15 residues. CDR3 sequence (DNA): TGTGCCAGCAGCCAAGGGGTTGTTTCGACTAGCCCACAGAACTTC. Protein: CASSQGVVSTSPQNF.

The V gene is TRBV6-6, the J gene TRBJ2-1; 11 nucleotides line up with TRBD2. V dropped 4 bases and J dropped 8; count of bases not matched to a gene: 7. Germline loops: CDR1 MNHNY, CDR2 SVGAGI (reference sequence). The CDR3 extends over 15 amino acids. CDR3 sequence: CASSSTSGREYEQFF. Written as DNA, the CDR3 is TGTGCCAGCAGTTCCACTAGCGGGAGAGAGTATGAGCAGTTCTTC.

The rearrangement joins TRBV11-2 to TRBJ2-7, with TRBD2 matching over 13 bases. The germline gives CDR1 SGHAT, CDR2 FQNNGV. The trim removed 4 bases at V and 0 bases at J, leaving 3 bases unmatched. The CDR3 sequence is 16 residues long. DNA of the CDR3: TGTGCCAGCAGCTCGGGACTAGCGGGGTCCTCCTACGAGCAGTACTTC. Translating gives CASSSGLAGSSYEQYF.

The chain is built from TRBV28 and TRBJ2-7; TRBD2 agrees at 12 bases. Germline lookup yields CDR1 MDHEN and CDR2 SYDVKM. V was clipped by 3 bases and J by 6 bases; unmatched bases: 9. The CDR3 is 16 amino acids. CDR3 residues: CASSFLAGGQWSEQYF. The CDR3 DNA reads as TGTGCCAGCAGTTTCCTAGCGGGAGGGCAATGGAGCGAGCAGTACTTC.

A single count supports this clone. The chain carries TRBV6-1 and TRBJ2-7; D perhaps matches TRBD1 (5 bases). This CDR3 comprises 11 residues. With 1 base removed from V and 7 bases from J, the gap between germline ends came to 5 bases. Germline V gene data show CDR1 as MNHNS and CDR2 as SASEGT. CDR3 loop: CASSEEGEQYF. In DNA form, the CDR3 reads TGTGCCAGCAGTGAAGAGGGGGAGCAGTACTTC.

This clone was seen a few times. The V gene is TRBV28, the J gene TRBJ1-1; unclear D gene. Trimming removed 4 bases at V and 1 base at J, with 13 bases between. Per the germline V gene, CDR1 is MDHEN and CDR2 is SYDVKM. The CDR3 totals 15 residues. CDR3 DNA: TGTGCCAGCAGTTATACGGGAACCCGGAACACTGAAGCTTTCTTT. The encoded protein is CASSYTGTRNTEAFF.

This sequence joins TRBV18 and TRBJ2-5, with D possibly matching TRBD2 (5 bases). Trimming pared 3 bases from V and 4 bases from J, leaving 12 bases between. CDR3 length equals 14 residues. The V gene's germline CDR1 is KGHSH and CDR2 LQKENI. The CDR3 loop reads CASSPRELLETQYF. Here the CDR3 DNA reads TGTGCCAGCTCACCGAGGGAATTACTAGAGACCCAGTACTTC. The variable domain in full, with the rest retrieved from reference TRBV18 and TRBJ2-5, is NAGVMQNPRHLVRRRGQEARLRCSPMKGHSHVYWYRQLPEEGLKFMVYLQKENIIDESGMPKERFSAEFPKEGPSILRIQQVVRGDSAAYFCASSPRELLETQYFGPGTRLLVL.

This chain joins TRBV6-5 and TRBJ1-1; D might be TRBD1 (6 bases). The germline V gene has CDR1 MNHEY and CDR2 SVGAGI. The V and J ends lost 3 bases and 11 bases respectively, with 16 bases between them. The CDR3 covers 13 residues. The CDR3 sequence: CASSYSPGHRAFF. CDR3 nucleotides: TGTGCCAGCAGTTATTCTCCGGGACATCGGGCTTTCTTT.